This T cell receptor beta chain appears in the sequencing data of a study of identical twins. Whole-study findings and limits: Insertion counts were lower in abundant cord blood beta clonotypes, a trend that memory repertoires did not show.

TCRdb recomputed calls from the 5' RACE reads with MiXCR, one row per CDR3 protein. Of around 490,000 distinct CDR3 sequences listed, roughly an eighth are singletons. V shed 0 bases and J shed 0 bases, with 2 bases lying between them. In germline, CDR1 is SEHNR, CDR2 FQNEAQ (reference sequence). The CDR3 is made up of 14 amino acids. This clonotype was seen repeatedly, ten times or more. The antigen remains unidentified. The same data also went into a second study, on yellow fever vaccine responses in identical twins.

Sample: CD4+ T cells sorted from blood. This sequence was found in a woman aged 18 to 35 in good health. The rearrangement links TRBV7-9 to TRBJ2-2; D ambiguous. For the CDR3, the DNA is TGTGCCAGCAGCTTAGCCTCGAACACCGGGGAGCTGTTTTTT. Encoded protein: CASSLASNTGELFF.